This T cell receptor (beta chain) was recorded in a study of cytomegalovirus exposure and HLA in healthy donors. Primers included in the PCR were 60 Vbeta and 13 Jbeta primers. This table comes from immunoSEQ multiplex PCR, and its TCRdb copy is limited to in-frame clones, with some not included. The sample lists about 180,000 clones; around three quarters were seen once. This CDR3 has 15 amino acids. The germline V gene has CDR1 SGHVS and CDR2 FQNEAQ. V lost 5 bases to trimming and J lost 4 bases; unmatched junction nucleotides: 8. This chain joins TRBV7-8 and TRBJ2-3, with 8 positions matching TRBD2. What was sequenced was PBMCs. The clonotype comes from a man aged 35 to 55 in good health and CMV-seronegative. CDR3 in amino acids: CASSARRTSPDTQYF. In DNA form, the CDR3 reads TGTGCCAGCAGCGCCCGACGGACTAGCCCAGATACGCAGTATTTT.